Below, 24 T cell receptor beta chains from the same sample are listed, as sequenced in a study of blood T cell repertoires in COVID-19. Repertoires were generated with immunoSEQ multiplex PCR, while TCRdb's copy carries only in-frame clones and drops some. The table shows around 190,000 clones, with 83% occurring only once. Sequencing used peripheral blood. The source is a human donor in a cohort sampled during active COVID-19.

CDR3 in DNA: TGTGCCAGCAGTGACCACGACTCCGGTGAGTGGTTCTTC. As protein: CASSDHDSGEWFF. The rearrangement uses TRBV6-4 and TRBJ2-1, with D unclear. The V end lost 2 bases, the J end lost 15 bases, and 17 bases lay between the germline ends. Germline V lookup: CDR1 MRHNA, CDR2 SNTAGT. The CDR3 consists of 13 residues.

The CDR3 sequence is CASSQSRGRAETQYF. CDR3 coding DNA: TGCGCCAGCAGCCAATCAAGGGGGCGGGCGGAGACCCAGTACTTC. This chain connects TRBV4-3 to TRBJ2-5, with 7 bases aligning to TRBD1. This CDR3 spans 15 amino acids. V lost 2 bases to trimming and J lost 5 bases; unmatched junction nucleotides: 8. Germline lookup yields CDR1 LGHNA and CDR2 YSLEER.

The chain links TRBV5-6 to TRBJ2-7, with unresolved D. The CDR3 is 14 amino acids. Looked up from germline, CDR1 is SGHDT and CDR2 is YYEEEE. V lost 0 bases to trimming and J lost 2 bases, with 9 bases between them. CDR3 in amino acids: CASSLVGSPYEQYF. The CDR3 coding sequence is TGTGCCAGCAGCTTGGTTGGTAGCCCCTACGAGCAGTACTTC.

The chain couples TRBV4-2 to TRBJ1-2, with D maybe TRBD1 (6 bases). The germline V gene encodes CDR1 LGHNA and CDR2 YNFKEQ. The CDR3 consists of 18 residues. V was clipped by 0 bases and J by 4 bases, with 21 bases between them. The CDR3 region has the DNA TGTGCCAGCAGCCAAGAACGGAAGACCGGACAGAATCTCTATGGCTACACCTTC. It translates to CASSQERKTGQNLYGYTF.

This clone was counted a few times. The chain combines TRBV3-1 (or the pseudogene TRBV3-2) with TRBJ1-5; tentatively, D is TRBD1 (5 bases). V dropped 2 bases and J dropped 4 bases, with 12 bases sitting between them. CDR1 and CDR2 (germline): LGHDT, YNNKEL (reference sequence). CDR3 length equals 15 residues. CDR3: CASSQSRQRNQPQHF. CDR3 DNA: TGTGCCAGCAGCCAATCCCGACAGCGAAATCAGCCCCAGCATTTT.

The chain joins TRBV6-1 to TRBJ2-1; the D gene is possibly TRBD2 (6 bases). V was trimmed by 1 base and J by 12 bases, leaving 19 bases between them. CDR1 MNHNS and CDR2 SASEGT come from the germline V gene. The CDR3 has 15 residues. The CDR3 DNA reads TGTGCCAGCAGTGAAGGAGCGATGGGACTCCGAAGGCAGTTCTTC. Protein: CASSEGAMGLRRQFF.

The chain joins TRBV11-2 to TRBJ1-6; TRBD1 matches at 8 bases. The V gene's germline CDR1 is SGHAT and CDR2 FQNNGV. The CDR3 loop spans 14 amino acids. After removal of 5 bases from V and 7 bases from J, the junction contained 4 bases not matched to a gene. Here the CDR3 DNA reads TGTGCCAGCAGCCTCGGGACAGGAAATTCACCCCTCCACTTT. Protein sequence: CASSLGTGNSPLHF.

J is TRBJ2-5 and V is TRBV3-1 (or the pseudogene TRBV3-2), with D possibly matching TRBD1 (5 bases). Germline V CDR1 and CDR2: LGHDT, YNNKEL (reference sequence). Trimming took off 1 base at V and 3 bases at J, with 6 bases between the two ends. The CDR3 consists of 13 residues. The CDR3 is CASSQGQKETQYF. The CDR3 DNA reads as TGTGCCAGCAGCCAAGGACAGAAAGAGACCCAGTACTTC.

V and J are TRBV5-6 and TRBJ1-2; a weak D match, TRBD1 (5 bases). Looked up from germline, CDR1 is SGHDT and CDR2 is YYEEEE. The CDR3 sequence is 13 residues long. The V end was cut by 4 bases, the J end by 3 bases, with 10 bases between. CDR3 amino acids: CASSGGTDYGYTF. DNA for the CDR3: TGTGCCAGCAGCGGCGGGACGGACTATGGCTACACCTTC.

The chain recombines TRBV19 with TRBJ1-2; D not resolved. The germline CDR1 and CDR2 sequences are LNHDA and SQIVND (reference sequence). The V and J ends lost 6 bases and 4 bases respectively, with 9 bases between them. The CDR3 has 12 residues. The CDR3 nucleotides are TGTGCCAGTAGGTTGACGGGCTATGGCTACACCTTC. Protein sequence: CASRLTGYGYTF.

The genes are TRBV7-2 and TRBJ1-4; D possibly corresponds to TRBD1 (5 bases). The CDR3 consists of 15 residues. CDR1 SGHTA and CDR2 FQGNSA come from the germline V gene. Trimming took off 1 base at V and 7 bases at J, with 13 bases between the two ends. The CDR3 bases are TGTGCCAGCAGCTTAGGATTGGGGGGTGGTGAAAAACTGTTTTTT. This translates into CASSLGLGGGEKLFF.

This clone was seen once. The rearrangement uses TRBV28 and TRBJ2-7, with a weak D call TRBD2 (6 bases). CDR1 is MDHEN and CDR2 is SYDVKM in the germline V gene. The V end lost 1 base, the J end lost 3 bases, and 10 bases lay between the germline ends. This CDR3 contains 14 residues. The CDR3 DNA is TGTGCCAGCAGTTTATCGGGGGAGAACTACGAGCAGTACTTC. This encodes CASSLSGENYEQYF.

This clone was detected only a few times. The CDR3 sequence is CASSLNRGMSPLHF. DNA for the CDR3: TGTGCCAGCAGCTTAAACAGGGGGATGTCACCCCTCCACTTT. The genes are TRBV5-4 and TRBJ1-6; 8 nucleotides line up with TRBD1. The V gene end was trimmed by 2 bases and the J gene end by 10 bases; junction bases not matched to a gene: 5. The length of the CDR3 is 14 residues. Germline CDR1 is SGHNT and CDR2 is YYREEE (reference sequence).

This chain links TRBV13 with TRBJ2-7, with D maybe TRBD2 (6 bases). The CDR3 contains 15 residues. Germline V gene sequence: CDR1 PRHDT, CDR2 FYEKMQ (reference sequence). Trimming took 1 base from V and 2 from J, leaving 12 bases between them. The CDR3 reads CASSLAPGLPYEQYF. Here the CDR3 DNA reads TGTGCCAGCAGCTTAGCCCCGGGACTTCCCTACGAGCAGTACTTC. The whole variable domain, filled in from reference TRBV13 and TRBJ2-7, reads AAGVIQSPRHLIKEKRETATLKCYPIPRHDTVYWYQQGPGQDPQFLISFYEKMQSDKGSIPDRFSAQQFSDYHSELNMSSLELGDSALYFCASSLAPGLPYEQYFGPGTRLTVT.

V and J are TRBV14 and TRBJ1-1; D gene unclear. CDR1 and CDR2 from the germline V gene are SGHDN and FVKESK. The CDR3 spans 14 residues. V lost 0 bases to trimming and J lost 2 bases, with 7 bases between them. The CDR3 DNA is TGTGCCAGCAGCCAAGACCTCTTCAACACTGAAGCTTTCTTT. This translates into CASSQDLFNTEAFF.

This chain links TRBV11-3 with TRBJ2-3, with TRBD1 matching 10 bases. The germline CDR1 and CDR2 sequences are SGHNT and YENEEA. There are 15 residues in the CDR3. V lost 5 bases and J lost 6; bases outside the gene matches: 8. CDR3 amino acids: CASSPGGQGRDTQYF. The DNA for the CDR3 is TGTGCCAGCAGCCCAGGGGGACAGGGGAGGGATACGCAGTATTTT.

This clone was observed a few times. The V and J genes are TRBV6-5 and TRBJ1-2; TRBD1 agrees at 7 bases. CDR1 and CDR2 from the germline V gene are MNHEY and SVGAGI. The CDR3 loop spans 12 amino acids. Losses at the gene ends were 10 bases for V and 8 bases for J; bases not matched to a gene: 10. The CDR3 loop reads CATAFDREGYTF. In nucleotides, the CDR3 is TGTGCCACCGCATTTGACAGGGAAGGCTACACCTTC.

This sequence joins TRBV4-3 and TRBJ1-2; D perhaps matches TRBD1 (5 bases). The CDR3 loop spans 13 amino acids. The germline V gene encodes CDR1 LGHNA and CDR2 YSLEER. V dropped 4 bases and J dropped 3 bases, with 9 bases sitting between them. Written as DNA, the CDR3 is TGCGCCAGCAGCCCCCGGGGGTACTATGGCTACACCTTC. This gives the protein CASSPRGYYGYTF.

The chain uses TRBV18 and TRBJ1-4, with no clear D. The V end was cut by 3 bases, the J end by 5 bases, with 13 bases between. CDR1 is KGHSH and CDR2 is LQKENI in the germline V gene. The CDR3 consists of 15 residues. The CDR3 bases are TGTGCCAGCTCACCGGACTCCGCGCCCAATGAAAAACTGTTTTTT. Translation gives CASSPDSAPNEKLFF. Combining the CDR3 with reference TRBV18 and TRBJ1-4 gives the whole variable domain NAGVMQNPRHLVRRRGQEARLRCSPMKGHSHVYWYRQLPEEGLKFMVYLQKENIIDESGMPKERFSAEFPKEGPSILRIQQVVRGDSAAYFCASSPDSAPNEKLFFGSGTQLSVL.

The V gene is TRBV9, the J gene TRBJ2-1, with 8 positions matching TRBD1. After removal of 4 bases from V and 4 bases from J, the junction contained 7 bases not matched to a gene. This CDR3 has 15 residues. Germline CDR1 is SGDLS and CDR2 is YYNGEE. CDR3 bases: TGTGCCAGCAGCCTACTGGACAGGGTGTACAATGAGCAGTTCTTC. It translates to CASSLLDRVYNEQFF.

V usage is TRBV11-2 and J usage is TRBJ2-1, with 7 bases aligning to TRBD2. The CDR3 consists of 18 residues. V dropped 4 bases and J dropped 7; count of bases not matched to a gene: 19. Germline V CDR1 and CDR2: SGHAT, FQNNGV. Written as DNA, the CDR3 is TGTGCCAGCAGCTCGCTAAAGCGGGGAGGGTCCATACGGAATGAGCAGTTCTTC. It is translated as CASSSLKRGGSIRNEQFF.

The DNA of the CDR3 is TGCAGCTTCAGGGTAAACGGGGAGCTGTTTTTT. This codes for CSFRVNGELFF. J is TRBJ2-2 and V is TRBV29-1, with D perhaps TRBD1 (5 bases). V dropped 8 bases and J dropped 7 bases, with 11 bases sitting between them. CDR1 and CDR2 (germline): SQVTM, ANQGSEA. This CDR3 has 11 amino acids.

The chain couples TRBV18 to TRBJ1-1; D remains ambiguous. The CDR3 covers 13 residues. The V gene lost 2 bases and the J gene lost 4 bases, with 8 bases spanning the gap. The germline V gene encodes CDR1 KGHSH and CDR2 LQKENI. CDR3 in amino acids: CASSPISSTEAFF. CDR3 sequence (DNA): TGTGCCAGCTCACCAATATCGAGCACTGAAGCTTTCTTT.

The genes are TRBV14 and TRBJ2-1; tentatively, D is TRBD1 (6 bases). The CDR3 runs 16 residues. Germline V gene data show CDR1 as SGHDN and CDR2 as FVKESK. V lost 4 bases to trimming and J lost 2 bases, with 15 bases between them. The CDR3 sequence is CASSPPSRGTYNEQFF. CDR3 bases: TGTGCCAGCAGCCCCCCGTCGAGGGGGACCTACAATGAGCAGTTCTTC.